These T cell receptor beta chains were read from a single sample in a study of human T cells and chemical hapten exposure. TCRdb re-analysed the RACE reads in MiXCR, keeping a single row per CDR3 protein. The top ten clones hold under 2.5% of a sample with 200,000 to 300,000 distinct CDR3 sequences, approximately 8.6% of them seen once. Sequencing was performed on whole blood, taken in connection with sensitization to the hapten diphenylcyclopropenone (DPC). Receptors originate from a woman in her thirties or forties with alopecia areata. Some clones in this sample may be carry-over from other donors' samples. Each CDR3 is given with its conserved first and last residue. The D gene is left open where the match is weak. The listing skips clone size in some rows; elsewhere it reads once, few, many or a size class.

D	V	size	J	DNA	CDR3
NA	TRBV12-3/TRBV12-4	few	TRBJ1-6	TGTGCCAGCAGTCTTCGTGCCTATAATTCACCCCTCCACTTT	CASSLRAYNSPLHF
TRBD1	TRBV28	NA	TRBJ2-7	TGTGCCAGCAGTTTTCCGGGGACAGTTCCCAACGAGCAGTACTTC	CASSFPGTVPNEQYF
TRBD1	TRBV12-3/TRBV12-4	NA	TRBJ1-2	TGTGCCAGCAGCCGTACAGGGGGCGCGAGGGGCTACACCTTC	CASSRTGGARGYTF
NA	TRBV12-3/TRBV12-4	many	TRBJ1-5	TGTGCCAGCATCCAGGGGATTGGGCCCCAGCATTTT	CASIQGIGPQHF
TRBD2	TRBV9	many	TRBJ2-7	TGTGCCAGCAGCGTAAGCCTAGCGGGAACCGAGCAGTACTTC	CASSVSLAGTEQYF
NA	TRBV5-1	many	TRBJ2-2	TGCGCCAGCAGCTTGTTTGGCGGAGAGAACACCGGGGAGCTGTTTTTT	CASSLFGGENTGELFF
NA	TRBV20-1	few	TRBJ1-2	TGCAGTGCACCGTTATCCGGGTACTATGGCTACACCTTC	CSAPLSGYYGYTF
TRBD2	TRBV2	many	TRBJ2-2	TGTGCCAGCCGCCCGGGACTAGCGGCCAGCACCGGGGAGCTGTTTTTT	CASRPGLAASTGELFF
TRBD1	TRBV12-3/TRBV12-4	many	TRBJ2-1	TGTGCCAGCAGTCTTAGACAGGGCTCCTACAATGAGCAGTTCTTC	CASSLRQGSYNEQFF
NA	TRBV7-2	few	TRBJ2-1	TGTGCCTCCGGGACTTCCCTCTCCGATGAGCAGTTCTTC	CASGTSLSDEQFF
NA	TRBV16	few	TRBJ2-1	TGTGCCAGCAGCCAATCCGTGGAGCAGTTCTTC	CASSQSVEQFF
TRBD2	TRBV7-6	few	TRBJ2-5	TGTGCCAGCAGCTTAGCCGCCCGACTAGCGGGAGAGACCCAGTACTTC	CASSLAARLAGETQYF
NA	TRBV12-3/TRBV12-4	NA	TRBJ1-4	TGTGCCAGCAGTCCCCTGGGGGCATTTAATGAAAAACTGTTTTTT	CASSPLGAFNEKLFF
NA	TRBV30	NA	TRBJ1-5	TGTGCCTGGAGTGGCGGGGGAGGTCAGCCCCAGCATTTT	CAWSGGGGQPQHF
NA	TRBV7-2	few	TRBJ2-3	TGTGCCAGCAGCCCCCGGGCCGAGCGAGATACGCAGTATTTT	CASSPRAERDTQYF
NA	TRBV5-1	NA	TRBJ2-1	TGCGCCAGCAGCTTACGGGGCAATGATGTAAATGAGCAGTTCTTC	CASSLRGNDVNEQFF
NA	TRBV11-2	NA	TRBJ2-3	TGTGCCAGCAGCTTATCCCCCAGCACAGATACGCAGTATTTT	CASSLSPSTDTQYF